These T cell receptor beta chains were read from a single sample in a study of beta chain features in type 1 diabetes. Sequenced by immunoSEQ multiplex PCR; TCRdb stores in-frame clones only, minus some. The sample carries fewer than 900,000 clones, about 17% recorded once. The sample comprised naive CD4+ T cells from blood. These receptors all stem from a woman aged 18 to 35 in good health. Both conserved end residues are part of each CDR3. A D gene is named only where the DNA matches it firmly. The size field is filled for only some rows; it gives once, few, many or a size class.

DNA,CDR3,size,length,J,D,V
TGTGCCAGCAGCTTAGAGGTCGGGGATACGCAGTATTTT,CASSLEVGDTQYF,.,13,TRBJ2-3,.,TRBV7-2
TGCGCCAGCAGCCGGGCTAGCGGGAGTTTCACCGGGGAGCTGTTTTTT,CASSRASGSFTGELFF,.,16,TRBJ2-2,TRBD2,TRBV5-1
TGTGCCATCAGTGAGTGGGGGACAGGGGGCTACAATGAGCAGTTCTTC,CAISEWGTGGYNEQFF,few,16,TRBJ2-1,TRBD1,TRBV10-3
TGTGCCAGCAGCCCGGTTGGGGGGACAGGGTCACAGCCCCAGCATTTT,CASSPVGGTGSQPQHF,.,16,TRBJ1-5,TRBD1,TRBV7-8
TGTGCCAGCAGCCGCAACACTGAAGCTTTCTTT,CASSRNTEAFF,.,11,TRBJ1-1,.,TRBV5-6
TGTGCCAGCTACTACAGCCCGAACACTGAAGCTTTCTTT,CASYYSPNTEAFF,few,13,TRBJ1-1,.,TRBV27
TGCAGCGTCGCCGGACTGATGAACACTGAAGCTTTCTTT,CSVAGLMNTEAFF,few,13,TRBJ1-1,.,TRBV29-1
TGTGCCAGTAGCGCTACTAGCGGGTTCTACGAGCAGTACTTC,CASSATSGFYEQYF,.,14,TRBJ2-7,TRBD2,TRBV19
TGCGCCACCTCGGGACAGACGAACACTGAAGCTTTCTTT,CATSGQTNTEAFF,few,13,TRBJ1-1,TRBD1,TRBV4-3
TGTGCCAGCAGCTTATACCGGACTAGCGGGACGAGCTCCTACAATGAGCAGTTCTTC,CASSLYRTSGTSSYNEQFF,.,19,TRBJ2-1,TRBD2,TRBV7-3
TGCGCCAGCAGCTTGCGGACAGGGGACACAGATACGCAGTATTTT,CASSLRTGDTDTQYF,.,15,TRBJ2-3,TRBD1,TRBV5-1
TGCGCCAGCAGCCAAGATCGGCGCTCCTACGAGCAGTACTTC,CASSQDRRSYEQYF,few,14,TRBJ2-7,.,TRBV4-3
TGTGCCAGCAGCGCTAGACTAGCGGGGAACACCGGGGAGCTGTTTTTT,CASSARLAGNTGELFF,few,16,TRBJ2-2,TRBD2,TRBV9
TGTGCCAGCAGTTACGGGCGGGGGAACACCGGGGAGCTGTTTTTT,CASSYGRGNTGELFF,.,15,TRBJ2-2,.,TRBV6-6
TGTGCCACCAGCAGAGAAGGGACTAGCGGGAACGGGCAGTACTTC,CATSREGTSGNGQYF,few,15,TRBJ2-7,TRBD2,TRBV15
TGTGCCAGCAGTGAGCAGGGGGTAAATGAAAAACTGTTTTTT,CASSEQGVNEKLFF,.,14,TRBJ1-4,TRBD1,TRBV25-1
TGTGCCAGCAGGGATTCCTACGAGCAGTACTTC,CASRDSYEQYF,few,11,TRBJ2-7,.,TRBV6-5
TGTGCCAGCAGTTTATCTGGCGGACACTCTGGAAACACCATATATTTT,CASSLSGGHSGNTIYF,.,16,TRBJ1-3,.,TRBV27
TGCAGCGCTGCGGGACAGGGGGGCTATGAGCAGTTCTTC,CSAAGQGGYEQFF,.,13,TRBJ2-1,TRBD1,TRBV29-1
TGTGCCAGCAGCCAGGACAGGGGCTTCTACGAGCAGTACTTC,CASSQDRGFYEQYF,.,14,TRBJ2-7,TRBD1,TRBV7-2
TGTGCCATCAGTGAGTCGTACGGAACGAACACCGGGGAGCTGTTTTTT,CAISESYGTNTGELFF,many,16,TRBJ2-2,.,TRBV10-3
TGTGCCAGCAGTTTATGGGCGGGAGGGCCCTACGAGCAGTACTTC,CASSLWAGGPYEQYF,.,15,TRBJ2-7,TRBD2,TRBV27
TGCGCCAGCAGCCAAGATTCCCAGCGGGAGGGATTTGGGCAGTTCTTC,CASSQDSQREGFGQFF,few,16,TRBJ2-1,TRBD2,TRBV4-3
TGTGCCAGCAGCCCAGCAGTATCGGACGGACGCTACGAGCAGTACTTC,CASSPAVSDGRYEQYF,.,16,TRBJ2-7,.,TRBV7-2
TGTGCCAGCAGCGTAGGCGGGCAGACCTACAATGAGCAGTTCTTC,CASSVGGQTYNEQFF,few,15,TRBJ2-1,.,TRBV9
TGTGCCAGCAGTGAATGGGAAGGAGCTAACTATGGCTACACCTTC,CASSEWEGANYGYTF,.,15,TRBJ1-2,.,TRBV6-1
TGTGCCAGCAGCTTAAGAGGCGGGACGAACACCGGGGAGCTGTTTTTT,CASSLRGGTNTGELFF,few,16,TRBJ2-2,.,TRBV7-2
TGTGCCAGCAGTCTGCCTAGCGGGAGGTTAGAGCAGTACTTC,CASSLPSGRLEQYF,few,14,TRBJ2-7,TRBD2,TRBV28
TGCGCCAGCAGCCTAGCAGTGGGGATGGATACGCAGTATTTT,CASSLAVGMDTQYF,.,14,TRBJ2-3,.,TRBV4-3
TGTGCCAGTAGTATAAGTACGGGAGCGGGAAGGGATGAGCAGTTCTTC,CASSISTGAGRDEQFF,few,16,TRBJ2-1,TRBD2,TRBV19
TGTGCCAGCAGCGTGGGAAACACCATATATTTT,CASSVGNTIYF,.,11,TRBJ1-3,.,TRBV2
TGTGCCAGCAGTTTTGCGGGTATTGAAAAACTGTTTTTT,CASSFAGIEKLFF,.,13,TRBJ1-4,.,TRBV27
TGTGCCAGCAGCTTAGTTTCCTCCGCCGGTGGTGAGCAGTTCTTC,CASSLVSSAGGEQFF,.,15,TRBJ2-1,.,TRBV7-9
TGTGCCAGCAGCAATCGTAGAGTGACAGGGAGAACCTACGAGCAGTACTTC,CASSNRRVTGRTYEQYF,few,17,TRBJ2-7,.,TRBV21-1
TGCAGCGTTTCGGAGGCCCTCTATGGCTACACCTTC,CSVSEALYGYTF,.,12,TRBJ1-2,.,TRBV29-1
TGTGCCAGCAGCTTTGGTGGAGGGTCTTGGAATGAGCAGTTCTTC,CASSFGGGSWNEQFF,.,15,TRBJ2-1,.,TRBV7-2
TGTGCCAGCTCACCACCAGGGGCCGGGAGGAACAATGAGCAGTTCTTC,CASSPPGAGRNNEQFF,few,16,TRBJ2-1,TRBD2,TRBV18
TGTGCCAGCAGCGCCGGAGCCACAGATACGCAGTATTTT,CASSAGATDTQYF,.,13,TRBJ2-3,.,TRBV6-1
TGTGCCAGCAGCCCCGGACCCTCGGGGTTTCAGGGCGAGCAGTACTTC,CASSPGPSGFQGEQYF,few,16,TRBJ2-7,.,TRBV7-6
TGTGCCATCAGTGAAACTCTTGCTAGCGGGAGTCCCCTTGGCACAGATACGCAGTATTTT,CAISETLASGSPLGTDTQYF,.,20,TRBJ2-3,TRBD2,TRBV10-3
TGTGCCAGCAGCTTAGGGACAGGGCCTGGGGCCAACGTCCTGACTTTC,CASSLGTGPGANVLTF,.,16,TRBJ2-6,TRBD1,TRBV7-9
TGTGCCAGCAGTTTACGGCAGGGTATATTCACTGAAGCTTTCTTT,CASSLRQGIFTEAFF,.,15,TRBJ1-1,.,TRBV28
TGTGCCACCAGCAGAGGGAGGAAACCTAATGAAAAACTGTTTTTT,CATSRGRKPNEKLFF,few,15,TRBJ1-4,.,TRBV15
TGTGCCAGCAGGAACCAAGGACAGGGGTCTGACGAGCAGTACTTC,CASRNQGQGSDEQYF,.,15,TRBJ2-7,TRBD1,TRBV5-4
TGTGCCAGCAGCCGTACCGGGAAAAAGGATGGCTACACCTTC,CASSRTGKKDGYTF,.,14,TRBJ1-2,.,TRBV7-2
TGTGCCAGCAGCTTAGGGACCACAGGGCAGCCCCAGCATTTT,CASSLGTTGQPQHF,few,14,TRBJ1-5,.,TRBV7-2
TGTGCCAGCAGCCAAGGCTTGTACACTGAAGCTTTCTTT,CASSQGLYTEAFF,few,13,TRBJ1-1,.,TRBV14
TGTGCCAGCACCCCGCGGGTTTCTAGCACAGATACGCAGTATTTT,CASTPRVSSTDTQYF,.,15,TRBJ2-3,.,TRBV28
TGTGCCAGCTCATCAAATCTAGCGGGAGGACTCTACGAGCAGTACTTC,CASSSNLAGGLYEQYF,few,16,TRBJ2-7,TRBD2,TRBV18
TGTGCCAGTAGTATCGGGGCCGGCTATGGCTACACCTTC,CASSIGAGYGYTF,.,13,TRBJ1-2,.,TRBV19
TGTGCCAGCAGCGGACTTACTAGCGGGAGGAAATCCTCCTACGAGCAGTACTTC,CASSGLTSGRKSSYEQYF,.,18,TRBJ2-7,TRBD2,TRBV13
TGTGCCAGCAGCCGTAATGCGGGGGGACTCAGCACAGATACGCAGTATTTT,CASSRNAGGLSTDTQYF,.,17,TRBJ2-3,TRBD2,TRBV7-2
TGTGCTAGTGGTTCTTTTCGGGGAGCCTACAATGAGCAGTTCTTC,CASGSFRGAYNEQFF,few,15,TRBJ2-1,.,TRBV12-5
TGTGCCAGCAGCCCAGACAGGGGAACTGAAGCTTTCTTT,CASSPDRGTEAFF,few,13,TRBJ1-1,TRBD1,TRBV4-2
TGTGCCAGCAGCAAAGAGAACGGGAGGGTTGAGCAGTTCTTC,CASSKENGRVEQFF,few,14,TRBJ2-1,.,TRBV21-1
TGCGCCAGCAGCTTGGGAGGTTCCCCCTACGAGCAGTACTTC,CASSLGGSPYEQYF,few,14,TRBJ2-7,.,TRBV5-1
TGTGCCAGCTCACCACTACAACAGGGGAAAGGCTACACCTTC,CASSPLQQGKGYTF,.,14,TRBJ1-2,TRBD1,TRBV18
TGTGCCAGCAGTCCCCTTCTCTCGGCCAACGTCCTGACTTTC,CASSPLLSANVLTF,.,14,TRBJ2-6,.,TRBV28